The rows below give T cell receptor beta chains drawn from one sample of a study of T cells in Graves' hyperthyroidism and ophthalmopathy. TCRdb reprocessed the multiplex PCR reads with MiXCR, giving one entry per CDR3 protein. Of 350,000 to 400,000 distinct CDR3 sequences listed, about a fifth are singletons. The sample comprised blood. The receptors originated from a woman aged 18-29 years with Graves' hyperthyroidism. CDR3s include the opening cysteine and the closing phenylalanine or tryptophan. D genes are given only for firm matches. Some rows have no size entry. The others give once, few or many, or a class for an expanded clone.

clone_size	d_call	v_call	j_call	cdr3_aa	cdr3_nt
many	TRBD1	TRBV6-1	TRBJ2-5	CASSLGQGEETQYF	TGTGCCAGCAGTCTTGGACAGGGAGAGGAGACCCAGTACTTC
many	-	TRBV5-1	TRBJ1-1	CASSLAINTEAFF	TGCGCCAGCAGCTTGGCGATAAACACTGAAGCTTTCTTT
-	-	TRBV4-1	TRBJ1-2	CASSQRVKGGYGYTF	TGCGCCAGCAGCCAGCGAGTAAAAGGGGGTTATGGCTACACCTTC
many	TRBD1	TRBV6-1	TRBJ2-7	CASSAQGAHEQYF	TGTGCCAGCAGTGCTCAGGGGGCCCACGAGCAGTACTTC
-	-	TRBV5-5	TRBJ1-5	CASSTTAVSNQPHHF	TGTGCCAGCAGTACTACTGCGGTGAGCAATCAGCCCCATCATTTT
many	TRBD1	TRBV6-1	TRBJ2-7	CASSLRHRGFTYEQYF	TGTGCCAGCAGTCTCCGACACAGGGGATTTACCTACGAGCAGTACTTC
many	-	TRBV3-1	TRBJ1-1	CASSLGEGAFF	TGTGCCAGCAGCCTCGGGGAAGGTGCTTTCTTT
once	TRBD1	TRBV28	TRBJ2-7	CASRPGQGVTYEQYF	TGTGCCAGCAGGCCGGGACAGGGGGTGACCTACGAGCAGTACTTC
many	TRBD1	TRBV12-3/TRBV12-4	TRBJ2-7	CASRGTVEQYF	TGTGCCAGCAGAGGGACAGTCGAGCAGTACTTC
many	-	TRBV12-5	TRBJ2-2	CASGRGGLADTAGELFF	TGTGCTAGTGGCCGCGGCGGGCTAGCTGACACCGCCGGGGAGCTGTTTTTT
many	-	TRBV6-4	TRBJ2-2	CASSSGSTGELFF	TGTGCCAGCAGTTCAGGTTCCACCGGGGAGCTGTTTTTT
many	-	TRBV12-3/TRBV12-4	TRBJ1-1	CASRSGPNTEAFF	TGTGCCAGCAGGTCCGGCCCGAACACTGAAGCTTTCTTT
many	-	TRBV28	TRBJ1-2	CASRRGDPGTYNYGYTF	TGTGCCAGCAGACGCGGGGACCCAGGGACCTATAACTATGGCTACACCTTC
many	-	TRBV6-1	TRBJ1-2	CASSSKRTNDGYTF	TGTGCCAGCAGCTCTAAACGGACAAATGATGGCTACACCTTC
many	-	TRBV30	TRBJ2-7	CAWSAVGKSYEQYF	TGTGCCTGGAGTGCCGTAGGGAAATCCTACGAGCAGTACTTC
many	-	TRBV7-6	TRBJ1-5	CASSSVGPGNNQPQHF	TGTGCCAGCAGCTCCGTCGGGCCAGGGAACAATCAGCCCCAGCATTTT
-	TRBD2	TRBV4-1	TRBJ2-5	CASSQVKAGGKETQYF	TGCGCCAGCAGCCAAGTTAAAGCGGGGGGCAAGGAGACCCAGTACTTC
many	-	TRBV24-1	TRBJ2-2	CATSDLGQGTGELFF	TGTGCCACCAGTGATTTGGGCCAAGGGACCGGGGAGCTGTTTTTT
many	-	TRBV13	TRBJ1-1	CASSLGSGRHNEAFF	TGTGCCAGCAGCTTGGGGTCAGGGCGTCATAATGAAGCTTTCTTT
-	-	TRBV20-1	TRBJ2-5	CSAEARHKETQYF	TGCAGTGCTGAAGCCAGGCATAAAGAGACCCAGTACTTC
many	-	TRBV30	TRBJ1-3	CAWSPSRIRSGNTIYF	TGTGCCTGGAGCCCCTCCCGGATACGCTCTGGAAACACCATATATTTT
-	-	TRBV20-1	TRBJ1-6	CSARDPTGPNSPLHF	TGCAGTGCTAGAGATCCCACAGGGCCTAATTCACCCCTCCACTTT
few	-	TRBV9	TRBJ2-3	CASSVVAKKRVFTDTQYF	TGTGCCAGCAGCGTAGTGGCTAAGAAGAGAGTTTTCACAGATACGCAGTATTTT
many	-	TRBV6-1	TRBJ1-5	CASSEFQDTPQPQHF	TGTGCCAGCAGTGAATTTCAGGACACTCCCCAGCCCCAGCATTTT
few	TRBD1	TRBV3-1	TRBJ1-5	CASSLQGGAGQPQHF	TGTGCCAGCAGCTTGCAGGGGGGGGCGGGGCAGCCCCAGCATTTT
many	-	TRBV7-2	TRBJ2-7	CASSFYRVAREQYF	TGTGCCAGCAGCTTCTACAGGGTAGCTCGCGAGCAGTACTTC
few	-	TRBV12-3/TRBV12-4	TRBJ2-5	CASSLSGRRETQYF	TGTGCCAGCAGTTTGTCGGGGCGGCGAGAGACCCAGTACTTC
-	TRBD1	TRBV7-3	TRBJ2-7	CASSFDGQGTYEQYF	TGTGCCAGCAGCTTCGATGGACAGGGAACCTACGAGCAGTACTTC
-	-	TRBV9	TRBJ2-5	CASSVGGQRASETQYF	TGTGCCAGCAGCGTAGGTGGACAACGTGCCAGTGAGACCCAGTACTTC
many	-	TRBV28	TRBJ2-7	CASSRPYYEQYF	TGTGCCAGCAGCCGACCATACTACGAGCAGTACTTC
many	-	TRBV20-1	TRBJ1-2	CSENRETKNYGYTF	TGCAGTGAGAACCGGGAGACCAAAAACTATGGCTACACCTTC
-	-	TRBV6-2/TRBV6-3	TRBJ1-2	CASSPPRDTSGAANYGYTF	TGTGCCAGCAGCCCACCTAGGGATACTTCAGGGGCAGCTAACTATGGCTACACCTTC
-	-	TRBV7-2	TRBJ2-7	CASSLAWSAEQYF	TGTGCCAGCAGCTTAGCTTGGAGCGCGGAGCAGTACTTC
many	-	TRBV5-1	TRBJ2-2	CASSLSRGSTGELFF	TGCGCCAGCAGCTTGTCCAGGGGAAGCACCGGGGAGCTGTTTTTT
-	TRBD1	TRBV9	TRBJ1-2	CASSPETGIGGYTF	TGTGCCAGCAGCCCTGAGACAGGGATAGGGGGCTACACCTTC
-	-	TRBV28	TRBJ2-7	CASSLREGGSYEQYF	TGTGCCAGCAGTTTGAGGGAGGGGGGTAGCTACGAGCAGTACTTC
-	TRBD2	TRBV6-1	TRBJ2-7	CASSEARGAYEQYF	TGTGCCAGCAGTGAAGCGCGGGGGGCCTACGAGCAGTACTTC
-	-	TRBV2	TRBJ1-5	CASRDSEISNQPQHF	TGTGCCAGCAGGGATTCGGAGATTAGCAATCAGCCCCAGCATTTT
few	TRBD1	TRBV13	TRBJ2-5	CASSFLTGGQETQYF	TGTGCCAGCAGCTTCCTTACAGGGGGCCAAGAGACCCAGTACTTC
many	TRBD2	TRBV7-9	TRBJ2-7	CASRPGGPAYEQYF	TGTGCCAGCCGACCGGGGGGGCCCGCCTACGAGCAGTACTTC
many	TRBD1	TRBV27	TRBJ1-1	CASSLSSGGGWEAFF	TGTGCCAGCAGTTTATCATCTGGAGGGGGCTGGGAAGCTTTCTTT
many	TRBD1	TRBV29-1	TRBJ2-5	CSVRPRDRGVETQYF	TGCAGCGTTCGACCCCGGGACAGGGGGGTTGAGACCCAGTACTTC
-	TRBD1	TRBV18	TRBJ2-7	CASSPGQGFYEQYF	TGTGCCAGCTCACCCGGACAGGGTTTCTACGAGCAGTACTTC
many	-	TRBV15	TRBJ1-1	CATSRVGEASEAFF	TGTGCCACCAGCAGAGTGGGGGAAGCATCTGAAGCTTTCTTT
many	TRBD2	TRBV9	TRBJ2-7	CASSVDPGGTYEQYF	TGTGCCAGCAGCGTAGATCCGGGAGGAACCTACGAGCAGTACTTC
many	-	TRBV28	TRBJ1-1	CASGAWTEAFF	TGTGCCAGCGGGGCCTGGACTGAAGCTTTCTTT
many	TRBD1	TRBV6-5	TRBJ2-7	CASSLTGGGEQYF	TGTGCCAGCAGTCTAACAGGGGGTGGCGAGCAGTACTTC
many	-	TRBV29-1	TRBJ1-2	CSVSGTFAGYTF	TGCAGTGTGTCAGGGACGTTTGCTGGCTACACCTTC
many	-	TRBV6-5	TRBJ2-7	CASSYRGAHEQYF	TGTGCCAGCAGTTACCGGGGGGCCCACGAGCAGTACTTC
many	-	TRBV29-1	TRBJ2-7	CSVVRVDEQYF	TGCAGCGTTGTGAGGGTCGACGAGCAGTACTTC
many	-	TRBV4-1	TRBJ1-1	CASSQVSLNTEAFF	TGCGCCAGCAGCCAAGTCTCCCTGAACACTGAAGCTTTCTTT
many	-	TRBV20-1	TRBJ2-7	CSASLDSYEQYF	TGCAGTGCTAGTCTAGACTCCTACGAGCAGTACTTC
many	-	TRBV5-1	TRBJ1-1	CASSLIRPGYTEAFF	TGCGCCAGCAGCTTGATCCGGCCGGGATACACTGAAGCTTTCTTT
-	-	TRBV28	TRBJ2-5	CASIGPPLIETQYF	TGTGCCAGCATCGGCCCCCCCCTCATCGAGACCCAGTACTTC
few	TRBD2	TRBV3-1	TRBJ2-5	CASSGSSGGGGLETQYF	TGTGCCAGCAGCGGGTCTAGCGGGGGGGGAGGATTGGAGACCCAGTACTTC
many	-	TRBV7-8	TRBJ2-7	CASSLRTKGYEQYF	TGTGCCAGCAGCTTACGGACAAAGGGCTACGAGCAGTACTTC